A selection of T cell receptor beta chains follows, all from one sample in a study of early T cells in non-severe SARS-CoV-2 infection. In TCRdb, the 5' RACE reads were re-called with MiXCR into one record per CDR3 protein. The table lists 83,000 or so distinct CDR3 sequences, about 10% of them singletons, with 7% to 9% in the top ten. Source: whole blood, taken at baseline. The receptors here all came from an adult who was a healthcare worker with PCR-confirmed SARS-CoV-2 infection or an uninfected control (not recorded which). CDR3s include the opening cysteine and the closing phenylalanine or tryptophan. The order of the fields is V gene, J gene, D gene, clone size, CDR3 DNA, CDR3 protein. The D gene is left open where the match is weak. The listing skips clone size in some rows; elsewhere it reads once, few, many or a size class.

v_gene: TRBV12-3/TRBV12-4
j_gene: TRBJ2-7
d_gene: NA
abundance: many
CDR3nt: TGTGCCAGCAGTCGGGACACTCACTACGAGCAGTACTTC
CDR3aa: CASSRDTHYEQYF

v_gene: TRBV25-1
j_gene: TRBJ2-2
d_gene: TRBD1
abundance: many
CDR3nt: TGTGCCAGCAGTCACTCCCGGGACAGGCCTTCCGGGGAGCTGTTTTTT
CDR3aa: CASSHSRDRPSGELFF

v_gene: TRBV6-5
j_gene: TRBJ2-7
d_gene: NA
abundance: few
CDR3nt: TGTGCCAGCAGTTACCGGGAGGAGCAGTACTTC
CDR3aa: CASSYREEQYF

v_gene: TRBV12-3/TRBV12-4
j_gene: TRBJ2-2
d_gene: NA
abundance: few
CDR3nt: TGTGCCAGCAGGGATAACACCGGGGAGCTGTTTTTT
CDR3aa: CASRDNTGELFF

v_gene: TRBV6-2/TRBV6-3
j_gene: TRBJ2-1
d_gene: NA
abundance: few
CDR3nt: TGTGCCAGCAGTTACGAAGCCCGCAATGAGCAGTTCTTC
CDR3aa: CASSYEARNEQFF

v_gene: TRBV3-1
j_gene: TRBJ2-7
d_gene: NA
abundance: NA
CDR3nt: TGTGCCAGCAGCCCACAAGGGACAAATACCTACGAGCAGTACTTC
CDR3aa: CASSPQGTNTYEQYF

v_gene: TRBV28
j_gene: TRBJ2-3
d_gene: TRBD2
abundance: NA
CDR3nt: TGTGCCAGCAGTCGGACTAGCGGGAGAGCAGATACGCAGTATTTT
CDR3aa: CASSRTSGRADTQYF

v_gene: TRBV25-1
j_gene: TRBJ2-7
d_gene: TRBD1
abundance: NA
CDR3nt: TGTGCCAGCAGTGGGGGGACAGGGACCTACGAGCAGTACTTC
CDR3aa: CASSGGTGTYEQYF

v_gene: TRBV13
j_gene: TRBJ2-1
d_gene: TRBD2
abundance: many
CDR3nt: TGTGCCAGCAGCCTCTCCTTAGCGGGTCCCTACAATGAGCAGTTCTTC
CDR3aa: CASSLSLAGPYNEQFF

v_gene: TRBV7-9
j_gene: TRBJ1-6
d_gene: NA
abundance: NA
CDR3nt: TGTGCCAGCAGCCAGTGGACAGCCAATTCACCCCTCCACTTT
CDR3aa: CASSQWTANSPLHF

v_gene: TRBV2
j_gene: TRBJ2-1
d_gene: TRBD2
abundance: few
CDR3nt: TGTGCCAGAGGACTAGCGGGAGGTAATGAGCAGTTCTTC
CDR3aa: CARGLAGGNEQFF

v_gene: TRBV12-5
j_gene: TRBJ1-2
d_gene: NA
abundance: many
CDR3nt: TGTGCTAGTGGCCCCGGTCTAAGGGATGGCTACACCTTC
CDR3aa: CASGPGLRDGYTF

v_gene: TRBV5-5
j_gene: TRBJ2-3
d_gene: NA
abundance: many
CDR3nt: TGTGCCAGCAGCTTGGGTCAGAGTTCATCGCAGTATTTT
CDR3aa: CASSLGQSSSQYF

v_gene: TRBV27
j_gene: TRBJ1-2
d_gene: TRBD1
abundance: many
CDR3nt: TGTGCCACGTGGACAGGGGCTGACTATGGCTACACCTTC
CDR3aa: CATWTGADYGYTF

v_gene: TRBV2
j_gene: TRBJ2-5
d_gene: NA
abundance: NA
CDR3nt: TGTGCCAGCATGGGACTCCATGGGGAGACCCAGTACTTC
CDR3aa: CASMGLHGETQYF

v_gene: TRBV7-8
j_gene: TRBJ2-2
d_gene: TRBD1
abundance: few
CDR3nt: TGTGCCAGCAGTTTCGGGACAGTCAACACCGGGGAGCTGTTTTTT
CDR3aa: CASSFGTVNTGELFF

v_gene: TRBV9
j_gene: TRBJ2-7
d_gene: NA
abundance: many
CDR3nt: TGTGCCAGCAGCCCGGCAGGGGCTAGGGAGCAGTACTTC
CDR3aa: CASSPAGAREQYF

v_gene: TRBV11-1
j_gene: TRBJ2-1
d_gene: TRBD2
abundance: many
CDR3nt: TGTGCCAGCAGCCCCAGGACTAGCCTGGAGAGCTCCTACAATGAGCAGTTCTTC
CDR3aa: CASSPRTSLESSYNEQFF

v_gene: TRBV14
j_gene: TRBJ2-5
d_gene: NA
abundance: many
CDR3nt: TGTGCCAGCAGCCAGCGGTTTTCCCTTCGGACCCAGTACTTC
CDR3aa: CASSQRFSLRTQYF

v_gene: TRBV28
j_gene: TRBJ2-7
d_gene: NA
abundance: many
CDR3nt: TGTGCCAGCAGTCCCGGGGGAGGCCACCTTTCCTACGAGCAGTACTTC
CDR3aa: CASSPGGGHLSYEQYF

v_gene: TRBV7-8
j_gene: TRBJ2-7
d_gene: NA
abundance: few
CDR3nt: TGTGCCAGCAGCGCCTCCGAAAACCGGGACGGACCCTACGAGCAGTACTTC
CDR3aa: CASSASENRDGPYEQYF

v_gene: TRBV6-5
j_gene: TRBJ2-3
d_gene: TRBD2
abundance: NA
CDR3nt: TGTGCCAGCAGACTAGCGGGATGGACAGATACGCAGTATTTT
CDR3aa: CASRLAGWTDTQYF

v_gene: TRBV10-3
j_gene: TRBJ1-6
d_gene: TRBD1
abundance: few
CDR3nt: TGTGCCATCACGACAGGGGGTAATTCACCCCTCCACTTT
CDR3aa: CAITTGGNSPLHF

v_gene: TRBV18
j_gene: TRBJ1-2
d_gene: NA
abundance: few
CDR3nt: TGTGCCAGCTCACCCGAGTACCAGTACTATGGCTACACCTTC
CDR3aa: CASSPEYQYYGYTF

v_gene: TRBV5-6
j_gene: TRBJ2-5
d_gene: NA
abundance: few
CDR3nt: TGTGCCAGCAGCTTGCAGATCCAAGAGACCCAGTACTTC
CDR3aa: CASSLQIQETQYF

v_gene: TRBV20-1
j_gene: TRBJ1-2
d_gene: TRBD1
abundance: NA
CDR3nt: TGCAGTGCTATGACAGGGGGCAATGGCTACACCTTC
CDR3aa: CSAMTGGNGYTF

v_gene: TRBV27
j_gene: TRBJ2-6
d_gene: NA
abundance: few
CDR3nt: TGTGCCAGCAGTTTATCGGGCCCCTCGGGTGGGGCCAACGTCCTGACTTTC
CDR3aa: CASSLSGPSGGANVLTF

v_gene: TRBV28
j_gene: TRBJ1-4
d_gene: NA
abundance: many
CDR3nt: TGTGCCAGCGGCGAGTCGAATGAAAAACTGTTTTTT
CDR3aa: CASGESNEKLFF

v_gene: TRBV21-1
j_gene: TRBJ2-2
d_gene: NA
abundance: NA
CDR3nt: TGTGCCAGCAGCAAAGCGGGCGCCTCGACTAGCGGGGCGACATCCGGGGAGCTGTTTTTT
CDR3aa: CASSKAGASTSGATSGELFF

v_gene: TRBV7-2
j_gene: TRBJ2-7
d_gene: TRBD2
abundance: NA
CDR3nt: TGTGCCAGCAGCTTAGCGCCGACTAGCGGGAGGTACGAGCAGTACTTC
CDR3aa: CASSLAPTSGRYEQYF

v_gene: TRBV5-1
j_gene: TRBJ2-5
d_gene: NA
abundance: NA
CDR3nt: TGCGCCAGCAGCCGAGGGGGTAGCGAAGAGACCCAGTACTTC
CDR3aa: CASSRGGSEETQYF

v_gene: TRBV10-3
j_gene: TRBJ2-7
d_gene: NA
abundance: NA
CDR3nt: TGTGCCATAAGCCTCCAGGGGGGTGCATCCTACGAGCAGTACTTC
CDR3aa: CAISLQGGASYEQYF

v_gene: TRBV25-1
j_gene: TRBJ1-1
d_gene: NA
abundance: NA
CDR3nt: TGTGCCAGCAGTGAGGCCACGGTGGGACTTGTCGCTTTCTTT
CDR3aa: CASSEATVGLVAFF

v_gene: TRBV20-1
j_gene: TRBJ2-2
d_gene: NA
abundance: few
CDR3nt: TGCAGTGCTAGAGCCGTGGCCCCCGGGGAGCTGTTTTTT
CDR3aa: CSARAVAPGELFF

v_gene: TRBV18
j_gene: TRBJ2-7
d_gene: TRBD1
abundance: NA
CDR3nt: TGTGCCAGCTCACCAACAGGGGTTAGCTCCTACGAGCAGTACTTC
CDR3aa: CASSPTGVSSYEQYF

v_gene: TRBV28
j_gene: TRBJ1-1
d_gene: NA
abundance: NA
CDR3nt: TGTGCCAGCAGTCTTCAGGTATTCGCTGAAGCTTTCTTT
CDR3aa: CASSLQVFAEAFF

v_gene: TRBV19
j_gene: TRBJ1-5
d_gene: TRBD1
abundance: few
CDR3nt: TGTGCCAGTAGTATGCTTCACAGGGGGAATCAGCCCCAGCATTTT
CDR3aa: CASSMLHRGNQPQHF

v_gene: TRBV6-2/TRBV6-3
j_gene: TRBJ2-5
d_gene: TRBD1
abundance: NA
CDR3nt: TGTGCCAGCAGTTACCAAAAGGGACAGATTCAAGAGACCCAGTACTTC
CDR3aa: CASSYQKGQIQETQYF

v_gene: TRBV7-9
j_gene: TRBJ2-5
d_gene: TRBD2
abundance: few
CDR3nt: TGTGCCAGCAGCTCCGGACTAGCGGGACAAGAGACCCAGTACTTC
CDR3aa: CASSSGLAGQETQYF

v_gene: TRBV7-2
j_gene: TRBJ1-5
d_gene: NA
abundance: NA
CDR3nt: TGTGCCAGCAGCTTATCGGGCACAGGGAGGATGCGGCCCCAGCATTTT
CDR3aa: CASSLSGTGRMRPQHF

v_gene: TRBV28
j_gene: TRBJ2-7
d_gene: NA
abundance: few
CDR3nt: TGTGCCAACAGCCTCCCGAGCGCCTCCTACGAGCAGTACTTC
CDR3aa: CANSLPSASYEQYF

v_gene: TRBV12-5
j_gene: TRBJ2-1
d_gene: NA
abundance: NA
CDR3nt: TGTGCTAGTGGTTTAGCCGAAAGGGGTTACAATGAGCAGTTCTTC
CDR3aa: CASGLAERGYNEQFF

v_gene: TRBV27
j_gene: TRBJ2-2
d_gene: NA
abundance: many
CDR3nt: TGTGCCAGCAGTACACCCAGCACCGGGGAGCTGTTTTTT
CDR3aa: CASSTPSTGELFF

v_gene: TRBV7-6
j_gene: TRBJ2-5
d_gene: TRBD2
abundance: NA
CDR3nt: TGTGCCAGCAGCTTACTCGGGACTAGCGGGCTAACTGGGTATCAAGAGACCCAGTACTTC
CDR3aa: CASSLLGTSGLTGYQETQYF

v_gene: TRBV5-1
j_gene: TRBJ2-1
d_gene: TRBD2
abundance: NA
CDR3nt: TGCGCCAGCACCACACCGGGACTAGCGGGAAGGAATGAGCAGTTCTTC
CDR3aa: CASTTPGLAGRNEQFF

v_gene: TRBV7-2
j_gene: TRBJ2-7
d_gene: NA
abundance: NA
CDR3nt: TGTGCCAGCAGCAACCTTGAGCGAAACGAGCAGTACTTC
CDR3aa: CASSNLERNEQYF

v_gene: TRBV5-5
j_gene: TRBJ2-7
d_gene: TRBD1
abundance: NA
CDR3nt: TGTGCCAGCAGCTTGGGACAGGGAGCGTACGAGCAGTACTTC
CDR3aa: CASSLGQGAYEQYF

v_gene: TRBV12-3/TRBV12-4
j_gene: TRBJ2-7
d_gene: NA
abundance: NA
CDR3nt: TGTGCCACCGGGATGGGGTTTTGGCAGTACTTC
CDR3aa: CATGMGFWQYF

v_gene: TRBV28
j_gene: TRBJ1-6
d_gene: NA
abundance: many
CDR3nt: TGTGCCAGCAGTTCCCGCCGGGACGTAAATTCACCCCTCCACTTT
CDR3aa: CASSSRRDVNSPLHF

v_gene: TRBV19
j_gene: TRBJ2-3
d_gene: TRBD2
abundance: NA
CDR3nt: TGTGCCACTAGTCCGGGACTAGCGCCCGACAGCGAAGATACGCAGTATTTT
CDR3aa: CATSPGLAPDSEDTQYF

v_gene: TRBV7-8
j_gene: TRBJ2-3
d_gene: NA
abundance: many
CDR3nt: TGTGCCAGCAGCTTACTGACTAGGCCCGTGTCAGATACGCAGTATTTT
CDR3aa: CASSLLTRPVSDTQYF

v_gene: TRBV27
j_gene: TRBJ2-7
d_gene: TRBD1
abundance: few
CDR3nt: TGTGCCAGCAGATTGCAACTACGGGACAGCTACGAGCAGTACTTC
CDR3aa: CASRLQLRDSYEQYF

v_gene: TRBV27
j_gene: TRBJ1-5
d_gene: NA
abundance: few
CDR3nt: TGTGCCAGCAGTTTATCCAGGGGCGGTCAGCCCCAGCATTTT
CDR3aa: CASSLSRGGQPQHF

v_gene: TRBV28
j_gene: TRBJ2-1
d_gene: TRBD2
abundance: NA
CDR3nt: TGTGCCAGCAGTCTCCTTAGCGGGAGGAATGAGCAGTTCTTC
CDR3aa: CASSLLSGRNEQFF

v_gene: TRBV4-2
j_gene: TRBJ2-3
d_gene: NA
abundance: NA
CDR3nt: TGTGCCAGCAGCCAAGACACTAGCACAGATACGCAGTATTTT
CDR3aa: CASSQDTSTDTQYF

v_gene: TRBV7-6
j_gene: TRBJ2-1
d_gene: NA
abundance: many
CDR3nt: TGTGCCAGCAGCTTAGCGGGAGCCCTCTACAATGAGCAGTTCTTC
CDR3aa: CASSLAGALYNEQFF

v_gene: TRBV3-1
j_gene: TRBJ1-2
d_gene: NA
abundance: few
CDR3nt: TGTGCCAGCAGCCAAGTTTATGGCTACACCTTC
CDR3aa: CASSQVYGYTF

v_gene: TRBV12-3/TRBV12-4
j_gene: TRBJ2-6
d_gene: NA
abundance: few
CDR3nt: TGTGCCAGCAGCAATTTTAGGGCCCAGGGCTACTTCGCTGGGGCCAACGTCCTGACTTTC
CDR3aa: CASSNFRAQGYFAGANVLTF

v_gene: TRBV4-1
j_gene: TRBJ2-7
d_gene: TRBD1
abundance: many
CDR3nt: TGCGCCAGCAGCCAAGTTCCGATAGCCCCGGGACAGGGGTTGTCCTACGAGCAGTACTTC
CDR3aa: CASSQVPIAPGQGLSYEQYF

v_gene: TRBV7-2
j_gene: TRBJ2-5
d_gene: TRBD1
abundance: NA
CDR3nt: TGTGCCAGCAGCCAGCCACCGACAGGGTTAGAGACCCAGTACTTC
CDR3aa: CASSQPPTGLETQYF